This paragraph reports one T cell receptor beta chain. In the authors' workflow: Researchers report that nucleated cell counts were estimated from reference gene primer amplification. Libraries were prepared by immunoSEQ multiplex PCR; TCRdb keeps only in-frame clonotypes and omits some of them. From that table come the V and J calls and clone size; the DNA was used to work out D and trimming. The sample yields about 400,000 clones, approximately 85% seen once. This record belongs to a study of blood T cell repertoires in COVID-19. In the study overall: Specimens from acute and convalescent COVID-19 originated in the United States, Italy and Spain. T cells, B-cell-depleted T cells, or PBMCs provided the cDNA or gDNA that served as material.

J was trimmed by 3 bases and V by 8 bases; bases with no gene match: 10. This CDR3 has 15 residues. Germline CDR1 is GTSNPN and CDR2 is SVGIG (reference sequence). V usage is TRBV30 and J usage is TRBJ1-6; 7 nucleotides match TRBD1. Sequenced material: PBMCs or T cells enriched from blood (not recorded which). The receptor comes from a woman aged 40 to 50 with acute COVID-19. CDR3 sequence reads: CATERQGLYNSPLHF. CDR3 in DNA: TGTGCCACCGAGCGACAGGGCCTCTATAATTCACCCCTCCACTTT.